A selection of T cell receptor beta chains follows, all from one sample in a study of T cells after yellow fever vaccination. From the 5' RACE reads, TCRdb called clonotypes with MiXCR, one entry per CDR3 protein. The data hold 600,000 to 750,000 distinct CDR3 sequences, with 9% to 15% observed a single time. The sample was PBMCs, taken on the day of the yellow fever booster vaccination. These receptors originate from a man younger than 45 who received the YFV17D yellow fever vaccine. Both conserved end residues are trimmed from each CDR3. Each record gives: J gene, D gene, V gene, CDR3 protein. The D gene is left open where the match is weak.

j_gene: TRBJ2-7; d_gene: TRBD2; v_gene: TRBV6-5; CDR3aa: ASSYSSVGLAPNYEQY
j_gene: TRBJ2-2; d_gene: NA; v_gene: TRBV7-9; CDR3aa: ASSVTLVNTGELF
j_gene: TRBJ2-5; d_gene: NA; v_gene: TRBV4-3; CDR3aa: ASSQDAWATQY
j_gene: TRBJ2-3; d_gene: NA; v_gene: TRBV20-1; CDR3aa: SASAQRLSSTDTQY
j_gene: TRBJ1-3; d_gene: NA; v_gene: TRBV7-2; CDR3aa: ASSSSGAGGGNTIY
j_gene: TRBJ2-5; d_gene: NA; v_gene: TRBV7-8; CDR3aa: ASRTGTQETQY
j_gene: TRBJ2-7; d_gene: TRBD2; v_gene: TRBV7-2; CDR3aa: ASSPWAGVPNEQY
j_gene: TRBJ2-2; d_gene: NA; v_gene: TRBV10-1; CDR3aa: ASRQGDTGELF
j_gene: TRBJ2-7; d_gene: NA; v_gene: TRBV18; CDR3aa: ASSPPVGARYEQY
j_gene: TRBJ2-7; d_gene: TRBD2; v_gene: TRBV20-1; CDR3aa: SASELAGIHEQY
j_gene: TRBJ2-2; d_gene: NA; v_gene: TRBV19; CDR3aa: ASSPKDRNTGELF
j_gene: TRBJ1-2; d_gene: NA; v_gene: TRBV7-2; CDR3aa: ASSSGTTPGSNYGYT
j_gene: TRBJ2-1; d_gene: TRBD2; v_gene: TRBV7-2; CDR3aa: ASSLYTSGSYNEQF
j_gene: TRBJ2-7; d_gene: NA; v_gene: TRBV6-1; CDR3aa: ASTYSHLGSYEQY
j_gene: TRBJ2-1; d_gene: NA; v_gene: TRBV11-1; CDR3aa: ASSATYNEQF
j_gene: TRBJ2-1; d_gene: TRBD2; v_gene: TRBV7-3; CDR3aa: ASSLTAGVVSNEQF
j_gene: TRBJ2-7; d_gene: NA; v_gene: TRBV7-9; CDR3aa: ASSPMGFYEQY
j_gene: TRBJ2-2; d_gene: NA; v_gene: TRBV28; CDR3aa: ASSFQKYTGELF
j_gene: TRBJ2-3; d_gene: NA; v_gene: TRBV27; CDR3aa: ASSPRGAGSWPDTQY
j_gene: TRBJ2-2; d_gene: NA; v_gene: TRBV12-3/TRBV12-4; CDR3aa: ASSLREGWAGELF
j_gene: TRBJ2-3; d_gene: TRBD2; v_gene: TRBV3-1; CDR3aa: ASSDKVGASGKDTQY
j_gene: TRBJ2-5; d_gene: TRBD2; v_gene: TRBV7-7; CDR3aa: ASSPNSGGSETQY
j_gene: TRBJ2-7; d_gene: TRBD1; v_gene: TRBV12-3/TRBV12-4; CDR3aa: ASSFGDRGYEQY
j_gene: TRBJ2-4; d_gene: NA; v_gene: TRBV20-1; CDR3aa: SAALDRAKNIQY
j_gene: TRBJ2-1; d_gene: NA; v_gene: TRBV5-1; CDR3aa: ASSYHSTSSYNEQF
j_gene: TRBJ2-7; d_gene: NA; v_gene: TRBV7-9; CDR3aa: ASSSNMEQY
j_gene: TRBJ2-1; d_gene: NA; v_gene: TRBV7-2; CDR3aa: ASSPLREQF
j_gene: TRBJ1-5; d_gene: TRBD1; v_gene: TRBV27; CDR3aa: ASRVSPTGLNQPQH
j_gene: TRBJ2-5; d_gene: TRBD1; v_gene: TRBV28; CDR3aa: ASSLSHPRGTGGRETQY
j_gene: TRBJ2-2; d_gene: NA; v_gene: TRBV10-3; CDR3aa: AIRGQGELF
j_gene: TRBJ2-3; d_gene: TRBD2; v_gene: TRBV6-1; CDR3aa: ASRASGRTDTQY
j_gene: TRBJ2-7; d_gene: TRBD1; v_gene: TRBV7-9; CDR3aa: ASGNRQGAQYEQY
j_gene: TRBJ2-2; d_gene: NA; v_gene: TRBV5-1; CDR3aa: ASSLDWGATGELF
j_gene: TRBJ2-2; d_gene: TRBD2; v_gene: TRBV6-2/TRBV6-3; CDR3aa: ASSYRWTSGDLGELF
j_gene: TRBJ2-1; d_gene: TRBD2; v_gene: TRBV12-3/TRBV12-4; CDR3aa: ASSPGLAGGSYNEQF
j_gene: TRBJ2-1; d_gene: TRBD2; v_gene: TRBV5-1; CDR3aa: ASSGGILAGVNNEQF
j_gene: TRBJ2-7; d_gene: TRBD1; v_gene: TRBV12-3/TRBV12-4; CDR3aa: ASSARTGNYEQY
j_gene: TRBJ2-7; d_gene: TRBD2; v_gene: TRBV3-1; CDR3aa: ASTHKRGNSYEQY
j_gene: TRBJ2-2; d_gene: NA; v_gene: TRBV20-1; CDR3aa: SARDPWSANTGELF
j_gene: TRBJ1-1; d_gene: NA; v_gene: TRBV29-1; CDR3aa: SVVGVYWTEAF
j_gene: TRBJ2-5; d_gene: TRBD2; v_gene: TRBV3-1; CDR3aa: ASSQQSGSETQY
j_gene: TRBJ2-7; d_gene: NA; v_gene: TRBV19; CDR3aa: ASSIERDYEQY
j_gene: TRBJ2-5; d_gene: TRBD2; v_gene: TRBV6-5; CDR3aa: ASSYSGTTGKTQY
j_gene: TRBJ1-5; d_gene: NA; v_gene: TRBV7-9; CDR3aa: ASSLGGQGGQPQH
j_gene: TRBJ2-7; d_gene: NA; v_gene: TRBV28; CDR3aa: ASSLVVNEQY
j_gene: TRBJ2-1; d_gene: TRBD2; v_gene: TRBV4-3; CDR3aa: ASNTGLGTLDEQF
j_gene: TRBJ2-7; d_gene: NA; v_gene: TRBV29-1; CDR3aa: SVESGPGNEQY
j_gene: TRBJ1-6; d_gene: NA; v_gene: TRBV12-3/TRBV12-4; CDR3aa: ASRREGAPLH
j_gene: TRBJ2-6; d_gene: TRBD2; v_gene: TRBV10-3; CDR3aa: AISGELAGPSGANVLT
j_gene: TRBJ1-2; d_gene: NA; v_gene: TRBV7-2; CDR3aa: ASSSSGPYGYT
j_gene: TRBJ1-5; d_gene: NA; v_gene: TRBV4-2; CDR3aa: ASSQEPNQPQH
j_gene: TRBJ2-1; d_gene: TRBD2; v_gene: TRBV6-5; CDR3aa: ASRPSGRAFF
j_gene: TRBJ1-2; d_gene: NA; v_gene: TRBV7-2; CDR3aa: ASSLAADYGYT
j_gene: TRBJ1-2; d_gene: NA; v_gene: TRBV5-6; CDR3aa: ASGGYNYGYT
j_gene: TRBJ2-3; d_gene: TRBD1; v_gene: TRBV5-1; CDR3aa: ASSSGQGTGDTQY
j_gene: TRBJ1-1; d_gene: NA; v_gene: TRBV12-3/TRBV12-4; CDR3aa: ASTLVVNTEAF
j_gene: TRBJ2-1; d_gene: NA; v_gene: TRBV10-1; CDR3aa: ASSSSGRTFNNEQF
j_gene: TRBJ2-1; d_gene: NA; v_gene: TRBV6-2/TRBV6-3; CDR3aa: ASSDLDEQF